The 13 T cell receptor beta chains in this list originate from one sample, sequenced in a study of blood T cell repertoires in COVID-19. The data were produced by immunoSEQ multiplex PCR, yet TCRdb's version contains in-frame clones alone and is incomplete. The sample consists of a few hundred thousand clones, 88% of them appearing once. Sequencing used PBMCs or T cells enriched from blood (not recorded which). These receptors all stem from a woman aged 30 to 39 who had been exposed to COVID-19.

CDR3 sequence reads: CASSIEAGIDTQYF. CDR3 nucleotide sequence: TGTGCCAGTAGTATAGAGGCAGGTATTGATACGCAGTATTTT. V and J are TRBV19 and TRBJ2-3; D is ambiguous. Germline V gene data show CDR1 as LNHDA and CDR2 as SQIVND (reference sequence). The CDR3 contains 14 residues. Trimming took 0 bases from V and 6 from J, leaving 10 bases between them.

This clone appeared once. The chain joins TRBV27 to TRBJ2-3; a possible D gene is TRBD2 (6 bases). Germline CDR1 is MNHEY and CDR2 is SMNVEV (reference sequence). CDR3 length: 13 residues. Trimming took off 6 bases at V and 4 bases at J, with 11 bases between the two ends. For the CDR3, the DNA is TGTGCCAGCAGATTGGGACTCCCAGATACGCAGTATTTT. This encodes CASRLGLPDTQYF.

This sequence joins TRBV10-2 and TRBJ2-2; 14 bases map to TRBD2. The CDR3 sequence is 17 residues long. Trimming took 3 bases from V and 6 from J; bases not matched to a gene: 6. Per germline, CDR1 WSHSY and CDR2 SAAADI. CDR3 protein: CASSEPGLAGGPGELFF. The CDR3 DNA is TGCGCCAGCAGTGAACCAGGACTAGCGGGAGGCCCCGGGGAGCTGTTTTTT.

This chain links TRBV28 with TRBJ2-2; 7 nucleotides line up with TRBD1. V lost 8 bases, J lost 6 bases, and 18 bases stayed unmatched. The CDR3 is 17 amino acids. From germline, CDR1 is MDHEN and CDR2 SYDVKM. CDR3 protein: CASFPLGQGVRAGELFF. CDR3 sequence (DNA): TGTGCCAGCTTTCCCTTGGGGCAGGGGGTAAGGGCCGGGGAGCTGTTTTTT.

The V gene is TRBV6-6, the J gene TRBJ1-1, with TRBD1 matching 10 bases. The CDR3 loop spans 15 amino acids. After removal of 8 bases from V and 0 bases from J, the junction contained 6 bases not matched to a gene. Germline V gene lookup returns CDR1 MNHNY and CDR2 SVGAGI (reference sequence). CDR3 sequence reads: CASLPGQGLNTEAFF. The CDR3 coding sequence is TGTGCCAGCTTACCGGGACAGGGGCTGAACACTGAAGCTTTCTTT.

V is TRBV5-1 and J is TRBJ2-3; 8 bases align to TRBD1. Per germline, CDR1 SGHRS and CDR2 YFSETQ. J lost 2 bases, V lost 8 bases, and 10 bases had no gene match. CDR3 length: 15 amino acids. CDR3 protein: CARDRAPIHTDTQYF. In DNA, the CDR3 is TGCGCCAGGGACAGGGCGCCCATCCACACAGATACGCAGTATTTT.

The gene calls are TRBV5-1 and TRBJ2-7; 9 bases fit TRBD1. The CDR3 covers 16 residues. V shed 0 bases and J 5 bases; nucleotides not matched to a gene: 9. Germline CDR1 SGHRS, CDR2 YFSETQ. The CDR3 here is CASSLALGQGIDEQYF. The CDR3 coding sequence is TGCGCCAGCAGCTTGGCTCTGGGACAGGGAATAGACGAGCAGTACTTC.

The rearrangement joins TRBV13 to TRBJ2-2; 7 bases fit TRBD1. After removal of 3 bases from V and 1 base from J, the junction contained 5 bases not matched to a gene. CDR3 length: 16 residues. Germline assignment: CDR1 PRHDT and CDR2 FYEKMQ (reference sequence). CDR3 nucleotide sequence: TGTGCCAGCAGCTTCCTGGACAGGATGAACACCGGGGAGCTGTTTTTT. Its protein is CASSFLDRMNTGELFF.

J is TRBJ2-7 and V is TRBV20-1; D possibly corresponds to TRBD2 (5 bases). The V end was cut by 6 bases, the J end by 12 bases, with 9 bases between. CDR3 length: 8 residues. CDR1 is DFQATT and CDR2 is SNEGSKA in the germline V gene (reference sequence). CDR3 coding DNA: TGCAGTGCAAGCCGGGGGTACTTC. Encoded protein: CSASRGYF.

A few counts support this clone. The CDR3 here is CASSPWTGRSTEAFF. In DNA form, the CDR3 reads TGTGCCAGCAGTCCGTGGACAGGGAGGAGCACTGAAGCTTTCTTT. The rearrangement uses TRBV27 and TRBJ1-1; 8 positions agree with TRBD1. The CDR3 spans 15 residues. Losses at the gene ends were 5 bases for V and 4 bases for J; bases not matched to a gene: 9. Germline loops: CDR1 MNHEY, CDR2 SMNVEV (reference sequence).

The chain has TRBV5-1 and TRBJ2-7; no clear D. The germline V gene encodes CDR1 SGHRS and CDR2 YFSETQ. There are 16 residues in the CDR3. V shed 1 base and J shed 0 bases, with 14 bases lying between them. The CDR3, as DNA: TGCGCCAGCAGCTTGTTTCGTGCGTATCCCTCCTACGAGCAGTACTTC. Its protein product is CASSLFRAYPSYEQYF. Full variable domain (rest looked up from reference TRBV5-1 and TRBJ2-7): KAGVTQTPRYLIKTRGQQVTLSCSPISGHRSVSWYQQTPGQGLQFLFEYFSETQRNKGNFPGRFSGRQFSNSRSEMNVSTLELGDSALYLCASSLFRAYPSYEQYFGPGTRLTVT.

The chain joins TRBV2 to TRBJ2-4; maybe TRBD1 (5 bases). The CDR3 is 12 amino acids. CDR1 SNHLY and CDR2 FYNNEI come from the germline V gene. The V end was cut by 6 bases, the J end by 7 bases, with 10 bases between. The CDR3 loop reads CASRGVGNIQYF. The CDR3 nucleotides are TGTGCCAGCAGAGGGGTGGGGAACATTCAGTACTTC.

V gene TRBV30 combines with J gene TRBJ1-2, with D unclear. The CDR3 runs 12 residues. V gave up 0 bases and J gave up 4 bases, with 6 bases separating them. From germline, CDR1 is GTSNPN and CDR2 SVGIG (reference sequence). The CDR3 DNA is TGTGCCTGGAGTGTAACCAGCTATGGCTACACCTTC. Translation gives CAWSVTSYGYTF. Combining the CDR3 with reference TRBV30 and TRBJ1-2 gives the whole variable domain SQTIHQWPATLVQPVGSPLSLECTVEGTSNPNLYWYRQAAGRGLQLLFYSVGIGQISSEVPQNLSASRPQDRQFILSSKKLLLSDSGFYLCAWSVTSYGYTFGSGTRLTVV.